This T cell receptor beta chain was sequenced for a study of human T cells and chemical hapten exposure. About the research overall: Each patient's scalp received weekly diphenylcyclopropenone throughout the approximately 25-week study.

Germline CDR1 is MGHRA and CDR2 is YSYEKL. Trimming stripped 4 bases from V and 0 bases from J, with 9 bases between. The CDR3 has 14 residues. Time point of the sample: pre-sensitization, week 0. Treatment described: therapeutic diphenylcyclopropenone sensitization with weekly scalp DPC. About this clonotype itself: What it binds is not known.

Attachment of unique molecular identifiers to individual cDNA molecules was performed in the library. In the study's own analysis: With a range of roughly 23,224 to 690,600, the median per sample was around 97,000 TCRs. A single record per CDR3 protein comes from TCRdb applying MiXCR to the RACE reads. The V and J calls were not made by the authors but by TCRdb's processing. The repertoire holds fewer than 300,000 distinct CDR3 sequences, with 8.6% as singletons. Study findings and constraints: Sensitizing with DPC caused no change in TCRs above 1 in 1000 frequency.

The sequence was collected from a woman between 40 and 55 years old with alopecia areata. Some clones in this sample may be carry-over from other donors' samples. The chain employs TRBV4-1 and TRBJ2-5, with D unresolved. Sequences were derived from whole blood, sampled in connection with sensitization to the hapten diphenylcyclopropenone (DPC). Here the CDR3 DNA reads TGCGCCAGCAGCCCTCTAGAGTACCAAGAGACCCAGTACTTC. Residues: CASSPLEYQETQYF.